One sample yielded the 23 T cell receptor beta chains listed below, sequenced in a study of cytomegalovirus exposure and HLA in healthy donors. Produced via immunoSEQ multiplex PCR; TCRdb's table is partial and in-frame only. The data contain 85,000 to 95,000 clones, 96% of them seen just once; the ten biggest clones take up about 0.8%. Sequenced material: PBMCs. The receptors were sampled from a man aged 18 to 35 in good health and CMV-seronegative.

This clone has a single count. The gene calls are TRBV5-4 and TRBJ2-3, with TRBD1 identical over 8 bases. V shed 9 bases and J 5 bases; nucleotides not matched to a gene: 8. Looked up from germline, CDR1 is SGHNT and CDR2 is YYREEE (reference sequence). The CDR3 loop spans 13 amino acids. CDR3 sequence (DNA): TGTGCCACCACGGACAGGGTTCAAGATACGCAGTATTTT. Encoded protein: CATTDRVQDTQYF.

The chain employs TRBV28 and TRBJ2-3; D is undetermined. Between the trimmed V and J ends, which lost 6 bases and 4 bases, there was a span of 11 bases. The CDR3 runs 13 residues. Germline V gives CDR1 MDHEN, CDR2 SYDVKM. The CDR3 DNA reads TGTGCCAGCAGCCCGAGAGTCCCAGATACGCAGTATTTT. Translated: CASSPRVPDTQYF.

This clone has just one count. V usage is TRBV25-1 and J usage is TRBJ2-1; TRBD1 is a possible D gene (5 bases). The CDR3 runs 17 residues. The V and J ends lost 4 bases and 5 bases respectively, with 21 bases between them. Germline CDR1 and CDR2: MGHDK and SYGVNS. Here the CDR3 reads CASSGDRGHRRDNEQFF. CDR3 sequence (DNA): TGTGCCAGCAGTGGAGACCGAGGACATCGGCGAGACAATGAGCAGTTCTTC.

This chain's CDR3 is CASSEKREGDTQYF. DNA for the CDR3: TGTGCCAGCAGTGAAAAGCGGGAGGGCGATACGCAGTATTTT. The chain is built from TRBV2 and TRBJ2-3, with 10 bases that match TRBD2. Germline-derived CDR1 and CDR2 are SNHLY and FYNNEI. Losses at the gene ends were 2 bases for V and 6 bases for J; bases not matched to a gene: 2. This CDR3 has 14 amino acids.

The V call is TRBV25-1, the J call TRBJ1-6, with 9 positions matching TRBD1. V was pared by 7 bases and J by 8 bases, with 9 bases of the junction left unmatched. Per the germline V gene, CDR1 is MGHDK and CDR2 is SYGVNS. The CDR3 has 15 amino acids. The CDR3 here is CASTPTRQGDSPLHF. CDR3 bases: TGTGCCAGCACCCCCACCCGACAGGGGGATTCACCCCTCCACTTT.

The gene calls are TRBV5-6 and TRBJ1-3; 7 bases match TRBD1. The CDR3 is 13 residues long. Unmatched junction bases numbered 2, after V lost 4 bases and J lost 4 bases. CDR1 SGHDT and CDR2 YYEEEE come from the germline V gene. The CDR3 is CASSGGQGNTIYF. CDR3 sequence (DNA): TGTGCCAGCAGCGGGGGACAGGGAAACACCATATATTTT.

V gene TRBV5-1 combines with J gene TRBJ2-3, with 9 bases that match TRBD1. From germline, CDR1 is SGHRS and CDR2 YFSETQ. V lost 5 bases, J lost 8 bases, and 9 bases stayed unmatched. The CDR3 runs 14 residues. The CDR3 region is CASRPGTGTGTQYF. The CDR3 region has the DNA TGCGCCAGCAGACCCGGGACAGGGACGGGTACGCAGTATTTT.

In its sample, this clone was seen a few times. The V gene is TRBV2, the J gene TRBJ2-1; D gene ambiguous. V was clipped by 3 bases and J by 6 bases, with 12 bases between them. The CDR3 sequence is 14 residues long. CDR1 and CDR2 (germline): SNHLY, FYNNEI. Written as DNA, the CDR3 is TGTGCCAGCAGTGAGTCTTCTTTAGTCAATGAGCAGTTCTTC. It yields the protein CASSESSLVNEQFF.

This chain joins TRBV9 and TRBJ2-3; 10 nucleotides align to TRBD1. The J segment lost 4 bases and the V segment lost 3 bases, leaving 5 bases of the junction unmatched. CDR3 size: 15 residues. Germline lookup yields CDR1 SGDLS and CDR2 YYNGEE. The CDR3 here is CASSARGQGPDTQYF. The CDR3 nucleotides are TGTGCCAGCAGCGCTCGGGGACAGGGGCCAGATACGCAGTATTTT.

The CDR3 loop is CASSIVGQGIRNEQFF. As DNA, the CDR3 is TGTGCCAGTAGTATAGTAGGACAGGGGATTCGCAATGAGCAGTTCTTC. The chain uses TRBV19 and TRBJ2-1, with 9 bases lining up with TRBD1. Germline V CDR1 and CDR2: LNHDA, SQIVND (reference sequence). The ends lost 1 base at V and 6 bases at J; junction bases unmatched: 7. The CDR3 is 16 residues long.

The chain employs TRBV28 and TRBJ1-2, with 11 bases identical to TRBD1. This CDR3 is built from 13 residues. Germline CDR1 MDHEN, CDR2 SYDVKM. The trim removed 10 bases at V and 8 bases at J, leaving 9 bases unmatched. Written as DNA, the CDR3 is TGTGCCATCTATCCGGGACAGGGGGGCGGCTACACCTTC. Translation: CAIYPGQGGGYTF.

The chain uses TRBV13 and TRBJ2-2; possibly TRBD2 for D (6 bases). From germline, CDR1 is PRHDT and CDR2 FYEKMQ (reference sequence). The germline V and J ends were trimmed by 5 bases and 6 bases, with 10 bases remaining between them. CDR3 length equals 13 residues. As DNA, the CDR3 is TGTGCCAGCAGCCCGGGGGTGTCCGGGGAGCTGTTTTTT. Amino acid sequence: CASSPGVSGELFF.

V gene TRBV2 combines with J gene TRBJ2-1, with TRBD2 matching 7 bases. Looked up from germline, CDR1 is SNHLY and CDR2 is FYNNEI. Losses at the gene ends were 4 bases for V and 9 bases for J; bases not matched to a gene: 9. The CDR3 sequence is 14 residues long. The chain's CDR3 is CASSGTRGGSEQFF. Here the CDR3 DNA reads TGTGCCAGCAGTGGGACCCGCGGGGGTAGTGAGCAGTTCTTC. Based on the CDR3 plus reference TRBV2 and TRBJ2-1, the full variable domain is EPEVTQTPSHQVTQMGQEVILRCVPISNHLYFYWYRQILGQKVEFLVSFYNNEISEKSEIFDDQFSVERPDGSNFTLKIRSTKLEDSAMYFCASSGTRGGSEQFFGPGTRLTVL.

The rearrangement links TRBV2 to TRBJ2-2; D remains unclear. From germline, CDR1 is SNHLY and CDR2 FYNNEI. The length of the CDR3 is 12 residues. V was clipped by 6 bases and J by 1 base, with 3 bases between them. The CDR3 is CASSVNTGELFF. The CDR3 bases are TGTGCCAGCAGCGTGAACACCGGGGAGCTGTTTTTT.

The genes are TRBV21-1 and TRBJ2-2; the DNA was not used to check the table's D call, TRBD1. TRBV21-1 is shown as a pseudogene. The CDR3 totals 13 residues. Here the CDR3 DNA reads TGTGCCAGCAGCAAAGACAGGGACGGGGAGCTGTTTTTT. Protein sequence: CASSKDRDGELFF.

This chain uses TRBV27 with TRBJ2-1; D unclear. The CDR3 covers 14 residues. Per germline, CDR1 MNHEY and CDR2 SMNVEV (reference sequence). The germline V and J ends were trimmed by 6 bases and 8 bases, with 17 bases remaining between them. The CDR3 sequence: CASRFFEENDEQFF. In nucleotides, the CDR3 is TGTGCCAGCAGATTTTTTGAGGAGAACGATGAGCAGTTCTTC.

V gene TRBV5-4 combines with J gene TRBJ2-7, with 10 bases that match TRBD1. V lost 4 bases to trimming and J lost 3 bases; unmatched junction nucleotides: 4. This CDR3 is 14 amino acids long. Germline V CDR1 and CDR2: SGHNT, YYREEE (reference sequence). CDR3 nucleotide sequence: TGTGCCAGCAGCGACAGGGGGCGCGGCTACGAGCAGTACTTC. Translated, it gives CASSDRGRGYEQYF.

In DNA form, the CDR3 reads TGTGCCAGCAGCCAAGATGTTAGGCTAGCGGGAAACACCGGGGAGCTGTTTTTT. Translating gives CASSQDVRLAGNTGELFF. The genes are TRBV14 and TRBJ2-2; 9 nucleotides align to TRBD2. Germline V CDR1 and CDR2: SGHDN, FVKESK. The length of the CDR3 is 18 residues. Trimming at V came to 0 bases and at J to 2 bases, leaving 7 bases not matched to a gene. The whole variable domain, remainder taken from reference TRBV14 and TRBJ2-2, is EAGVTQFPSHSVIEKGQTVTLRCDPISGHDNLYWYRRVMGKEIKFLLHFVKESKQDESGMPNNRFLAERTGGTYSTLKVQPAELEDSGVYFCASSQDVRLAGNTGELFFGEGSRLTVL.

The chain recombines TRBV28 with TRBJ1-4, with 8 bases that match TRBD1. This CDR3 spans 17 amino acids. V shed 6 bases, J shed 2 bases, and the junction held 11 bases outside the gene matches. Germline-derived CDR1 and CDR2 are MDHEN and SYDVKM. The DNA of the CDR3 is TGTGCCAGCAGCCCCACGACAGGGGCCACCACTAATGAAAAACTGTTTTTT. This codes for CASSPTTGATTNEKLFF.

The rearrangement links TRBV9 to TRBJ2-1; 7 bases are a match to TRBD2. The germline CDR1 and CDR2 sequences are SGDLS and YYNGEE. J was trimmed by 0 bases and V by 0 bases; bases with no gene match: 15. The CDR3 length is 20 residues. The CDR3 loop reads CASSVVPQGGGTISYNEQFF. As DNA, the CDR3 is TGTGCCAGCAGCGTAGTCCCTCAGGGCGGCGGGACTATCTCCTACAATGAGCAGTTCTTC.

The J gene is TRBJ1-3, the V gene TRBV5-1; 7 nucleotides line up with TRBD1. This CDR3 spans 15 amino acids. V was pared by 0 bases and J by 3 bases, with 3 bases of the junction left unmatched. Germline assignment: CDR1 SGHRS and CDR2 YFSETQ. CDR3 sequence: CASSLDRGGGNTIYF. The CDR3 DNA sequence: TGCGCCAGCAGCTTGGACAGGGGCGGTGGAAACACCATATATTTT.

The chain recombines TRBV4-1 with TRBJ1-4; 7 positions match TRBD1. Trimming at V came to 0 bases and at J to 7 bases, leaving 5 bases not matched to a gene. This CDR3 has 15 amino acids. Germline V gives CDR1 MGHRA, CDR2 YSYEKL. The CDR3 is CASSQDQTGFEKLFF. In DNA, the CDR3 is TGCGCCAGCAGCCAAGATCAGACAGGGTTTGAAAAACTGTTTTTT.

V gene TRBV29-1 combines with J gene TRBJ1-1; tentative D call: TRBD1 (6 bases). V gave up 3 bases and J gave up 1 base, with 9 bases separating them. The CDR3 is 13 amino acids. In germline, CDR1 is SQVTM, CDR2 ANQGSEA. This CDR3 is CSVELTGNTEAFF. The CDR3 coding sequence is TGCAGCGTTGAGTTGACAGGGAACACTGAAGCTTTCTTT.